This T cell receptor (beta chain) was sequenced in a study of OX40 agonist ivuxolimab in advanced cancers. About the study: Under the entry rules, prior anti-PD-1, anti-PD-L1 or anti-CTLA-4 therapy was allowed, and more than 35% had some.

Sequencing used immunoSEQ multiplex PCR; TCRdb keeps in-frame clones, though not all of them. The sample has 48,000 or so clones, roughly 86% seen once. The CDR3 length is 13 residues. V lost 0 bases and J 4 bases, leaving 6 bases between the germline ends. CDR1 and CDR2 from the germline V gene are MGHRA and YSYEKL. The sample here was CD4+ or CD8+ T cells sorted from blood, taken in a trial of the OX40 agonist ivuxolimab. The sequence was obtained from an adult with an advanced solid tumor such as melanoma, head and neck, liver or kidney cancer. The chain recombines TRBV4-1 with TRBJ1-1; D is undetermined. CDR3 in DNA: TGCGCCAGCAGCCAAGAAGGGTTCACTGAAGCTTTCTTT. Amino acids: CASSQEGFTEAFF.